Presented here are 5 T cell receptor beta chains from one specimen sequenced in a study of blood T cell repertoires in COVID-19. The method was immunoSEQ multiplex PCR; TCRdb's version includes in-frame clones alone and lacks a portion of them. This sample has 250,000 to 400,000 clones, with roughly 90% found just once. Source material: peripheral blood. These receptors were taken from a woman in her thirties with COVID-19, enrolled during active disease.

The V call is TRBV6-2 or TRBV6-3, the J call TRBJ1-5; a weak D match, TRBD1 (6 bases). This CDR3 region has 17 residues. The germline gives CDR1 MNHEY, CDR2 SVGEGT. Trimming pared 4 bases from V and 1 base from J, leaving 17 bases between. The CDR3 reads CASSWTSGEWSNQPQHF. CDR3 coding DNA: TGTGCCAGCAGTTGGACTTCAGGGGAATGGAGCAATCAGCCCCAGCATTTT.

The genes are TRBV9 and TRBJ2-2; no clear D gene. The CDR3 has 13 amino acids. Trimming stripped 0 bases from V and 6 bases from J, with 6 bases between. CDR1 and CDR2 (germline): SGDLS, YYNGEE. In DNA form, the CDR3 reads TGTGCCAGCAGCGTAGCTAGTCCCGGGGAGCTGTTTTTT. Its translation is CASSVASPGELFF. Together with reference TRBV9 and TRBJ2-2, the CDR3 gives the full variable domain: DSGVTQTPKHLITATGQRVTLRCSPRSGDLSVYWYQQSLDQGLQFLIQYYNGEERAKGNILERFSAQQFPDLHSELNLSSLELGDSALYFCASSVASPGELFFGEGSRLTVL.

The rearrangement links TRBV19 to TRBJ1-1; D might be TRBD1 (5 bases). V was cut by 5 bases and J by 4 bases, with 14 bases left in between. Germline V CDR1 and CDR2: LNHDA, SQIVND (reference sequence). The CDR3 has 14 amino acids. The DNA for the CDR3 is TGTGCCAGTAGTTTGACCGTCGGGGGCACTGAAGCTTTCTTT. Translated, it gives CASSLTVGGTEAFF.

This clone was detected only once. At one of its ends the junction is not consistent with the germline gene, which may arise from a read error. The chain combines TRBV30 with TRBJ1-2; TRBD1 matches 9 bases. The CDR3 sequence is 15 residues long. CDR1 and CDR2 (germline): GTSNPN, SVGIG (reference sequence). DNA of the CDR3: TGTGCCTGGAGTGTATTCCTTACCGGGACAGGGCCCCTCTTCTTC. It encodes CAWSVFLTGTGPLFF.

This chain links TRBV11-2 with TRBJ1-6; 7 positions agree with TRBD1. The CDR3 spans 14 residues. Germline loops: CDR1 SGHAT, CDR2 FQNNGV. V lost 4 bases and J lost 5; bases outside the gene matches: 2. The CDR3 reads CASSSDRNNSPLHF. Written as DNA, the CDR3 is TGTGCCAGCAGCTCGGACAGGAATAATTCACCCCTCCACTTT.